Shown below are 22 T cell receptor beta chains from a single sample sequenced in a study of control samples from healthy donors and cancer patients (dated by TCRdb to 2020 to 2022). The library came from the immunoSEQ multiplex PCR assay. The table comes from immuneACCESS by way of TCRdb, which keeps in-frame sequences with V and J called. Part of the clones is missing from these tables; in studies checked, under half for an unresolved V gene and the rest for unknown reasons. This sample has 150,000 to 200,000 clones in its table, and around 95% of those were observed once. Around 8.5% of the sample rests with the top ten. The specimen sequenced was blood. These receptor sequences come from a woman in her forties in good health.

This clone was seen a single time. V gene TRBV3-1 (or the pseudogene TRBV3-2) combines with J gene TRBJ2-1; 11 bases align to TRBD2. After removal of 4 bases from V and 6 bases from J, the junction contained 5 bases not matched to a gene. Germline V gene data show CDR1 as LGHDT and CDR2 as YNNKEL (reference sequence). CDR3 length equals 15 residues. The chain's CDR3 is CASSRGLAGGNEQFF. The CDR3 DNA follows: TGTGCCAGCAGCCGAGGGCTAGCGGGAGGCAATGAGCAGTTCTTC.

The V call is TRBV24-1, the J call TRBJ2-2; D not certain. In germline, CDR1 is KGHDR, CDR2 SFDVKD. V was pared by 2 bases and J by 0 bases, with 3 bases between. The CDR3 loop spans 14 amino acids. The CDR3, as DNA: TGTGCCACCAGTGATTACACGAACACCGGGGAGCTGTTTTTT. It codes for CATSDYTNTGELFF.

The genes are TRBV5-4 and TRBJ2-1; D not resolved. Germline CDR1 reads SGHNT; CDR2 reads YYREEE (reference sequence). V lost 4 bases to trimming and J lost 5 bases, with 13 bases between them. The CDR3 sequence is 14 residues long. The CDR3 region is CASSLRARNNEQFF. The CDR3 coding sequence is TGTGCCAGCAGCCTCCGGGCCAGAAACAATGAGCAGTTCTTC.

The chain joins TRBV18 to TRBJ2-5; 8 nucleotides agree with TRBD2. The trim removed 4 bases at V and 2 bases at J, leaving 0 bases unmatched. The CDR3 loop spans 13 amino acids. CDR1 KGHSH and CDR2 LQKENI come from the germline V gene. CDR3 nucleotides: TGTGCCAGCTCACAGCGGGAGCAAGAGACCCAGTACTTC. This encodes CASSQREQETQYF. Full variable domain (rest looked up from reference TRBV18 and TRBJ2-5): NAGVMQNPRHLVRRRGQEARLRCSPMKGHSHVYWYRQLPEEGLKFMVYLQKENIIDESGMPKERFSAEFPKEGPSILRIQQVVRGDSAAYFCASSQREQETQYFGPGTRLLVL.

The chain has TRBV10-3 and TRBJ1-5; 7 bases line up with TRBD1. The CDR3 runs 15 residues. Trimming removed 10 bases from V and 2 bases from J; junction bases left unmatched: 11. CDR1 ENHRY and CDR2 SYGVKD come from the germline V gene. The CDR3 region has the DNA TGTGCCACCAACCGGGACAGCCCTGGCAATCAGCCCCAGCATTTT. Translation: CATNRDSPGNQPQHF.

The V call is TRBV19, the J call TRBJ1-5, with 12 bases aligning to TRBD1. This CDR3 is built from 17 residues. The germline V gene has CDR1 LNHDA and CDR2 SQIVND (reference sequence). J was trimmed by 0 bases and V by 5 bases; bases with no gene match: 5. Written as DNA, the CDR3 is TGTGCCAGTAGTTGGGGACAGGGGGCGGATAGCAATCAGCCCCAGCATTTT. Translation: CASSWGQGADSNQPQHF.

V gene TRBV7-9 combines with J gene TRBJ1-1; tentatively, D is TRBD1 (6 bases). With 0 bases removed from V and 1 base from J, the gap between germline ends came to 9 bases. There are 15 residues in the CDR3. CDR1 is SEHNR and CDR2 is FQNEAQ in the germline V gene (reference sequence). The CDR3 spells CASSLAGTQNTEAFF. Here the CDR3 DNA reads TGTGCCAGCAGCTTAGCGGGGACACAGAACACTGAAGCTTTCTTT.

The rearrangement joins TRBV7-8 to TRBJ2-3; D not certain. Germline V gives CDR1 SGHVS, CDR2 FQNEAQ. V dropped 0 bases and J dropped 1 base, with 11 bases sitting between them. This CDR3 contains 16 residues. This chain's CDR3 is CASSLAVGYGTDTQYF. The CDR3 region has the DNA TGTGCCAGCAGCTTAGCGGTGGGGTATGGCACAGATACGCAGTATTTT. The full variable domain, rest sourced from reference TRBV7-8 and TRBJ2-3, is GAGVSQSPRYKVAKRGQDVALRCDPISGHVSLFWYQQALGQGPEFLTYFQNEAQLDKSGLPSDRFFAERPEGSVSTLKIQRTQQEDSAVYLCASSLAVGYGTDTQYFGPGTRLTVL.

This clone was observed a single time. This chain uses TRBV30 with TRBJ2-1; 7 bases fit TRBD2. The germline V gene has CDR1 GTSNPN and CDR2 SVGIG (reference sequence). The length of the CDR3 is 14 residues. V shed 2 bases and J 10 bases; nucleotides not matched to a gene: 11. CDR3 DNA: TGTGCCTGGAGTCGGCTAGCGGAAGGTGGGGAGCAGTTCTTC. The encoded protein is CAWSRLAEGGEQFF.

This sequence joins TRBV27 and TRBJ2-3; D might be TRBD2 (7 bases). The CDR3 has 16 amino acids. Per germline, CDR1 MNHEY and CDR2 SMNVEV (reference sequence). Trimming took 10 bases from V and 1 from J, leaving 21 bases between them. The chain's CDR3 is CATEGGRGSRTDTQYF. The CDR3 nucleotides are TGTGCCACCGAGGGGGGGAGAGGATCTCGCACAGATACGCAGTATTTT.

The chain combines TRBV7-9 with TRBJ1-2; 7 nucleotides match TRBD1. CDR1 SEHNR and CDR2 FQNEAQ come from the germline V gene (reference sequence). V lost 3 bases and J lost 5; bases outside the gene matches: 3. The CDR3 is made up of 13 amino acids. The CDR3 sequence is CASSFGTEYGYTF. CDR3 sequence (DNA): TGTGCCAGCAGCTTCGGGACAGAATATGGCTACACCTTC. Variable domain in full (rest from reference TRBV7-9 and TRBJ1-2): DTGVSQNPRHKITKRGQNVTFRCDPISEHNRLYWYRQTLGQGPEFLTYFQNEAQLEKSRLLSDRFSAERPKGSFSTLEIQRTEQGDSAMYLCASSFGTEYGYTFGSGTRLTVV.

V and J are TRBV7-2 and TRBJ2-1, with 7 bases fitting TRBD1. There are 17 residues in the CDR3. Germline V CDR1 and CDR2: SGHTA, FQGNSA. Trimming took 7 bases from V and 5 from J; bases not matched to a gene: 17. The CDR3 loop is CASIPLRAGGLHNEQFF. The CDR3 bases are TGTGCCAGCATCCCCCTTAGGGCAGGGGGTTTACACAATGAGCAGTTCTTC.

This chain links TRBV5-1 with TRBJ1-1; TRBD1 is a possible D gene (6 bases). V was cut by 2 bases and J by 1 base, with 9 bases left in between. Germline CDR1 SGHRS, CDR2 YFSETQ. The CDR3 sequence is 14 residues long. This chain's CDR3 is CASSFGQTNTEAFF. The CDR3 region has the DNA TGCGCCAGCAGCTTCGGACAGACGAACACTGAAGCTTTCTTT. The variable domain in full, with the rest retrieved from reference TRBV5-1 and TRBJ1-1, is KAGVTQTPRYLIKTRGQQVTLSCSPISGHRSVSWYQQTPGQGLQFLFEYFSETQRNKGNFPGRFSGRQFSNSRSEMNVSTLELGDSALYLCASSFGQTNTEAFFGQGTRLTVV.

The chain uses TRBV4-1 and TRBJ2-7; D uncertain. The CDR3 length is 13 residues. Germline CDR1 reads MGHRA; CDR2 reads YSYEKL. V was pared by 1 base and J by 6 bases, with 10 bases between. CDR3 amino acids: CASSQALSGEQYF. CDR3 bases: TGCGCCAGCAGCCAAGCCTTGTCGGGCGAGCAGTACTTC.

The chain carries TRBV19 and TRBJ1-5, with unresolved D. The CDR3 has 14 residues. V lost 6 bases, J lost 0 bases, and 9 bases lay in between. Germline loops: CDR1 LNHDA, CDR2 SQIVND (reference sequence). This chain's CDR3 is CASRRSGSNQPQHF. CDR3 sequence (DNA): TGTGCCAGTAGACGGTCGGGTAGCAATCAGCCCCAGCATTTT.

V gene TRBV15 combines with J gene TRBJ1-1, with 9 bases that match TRBD1. CDR1 LNHNV and CDR2 YYDKDF come from the germline V gene (reference sequence). The V gene end was trimmed by 4 bases and the J gene end by 5 bases; junction bases not matched to a gene: 5. This CDR3 spans 14 amino acids. The CDR3 coding sequence is TGTGCCACCAGCAAGGGACAGGGAGGAACTGAAGCTTTCTTT. Its protein product is CATSKGQGGTEAFF.

The sample holds one count of this clone. This chain links TRBV25-1 with TRBJ1-1; D uncertain. This CDR3 is built from 12 residues. Germline V CDR1 and CDR2: MGHDK, SYGVNS. Between the trimmed V and J ends, which lost 1 base and 2 bases, there was a span of 2 bases. This CDR3 reads CASSEFNTEAFF. As DNA, the CDR3 is TGTGCCAGCAGTGAATTTAACACTGAAGCTTTCTTT.

V gene TRBV7-8 combines with J gene TRBJ1-2, with D perhaps TRBD1 (5 bases). The CDR3 covers 13 residues. The germline CDR1 and CDR2 sequences are SGHVS and FQNEAQ. Trimming pared 5 bases from V and 0 bases from J, leaving 7 bases between. CDR3 sequence reads: CASSRGANYGYTF. Written as DNA, the CDR3 is TGTGCCAGCAGCCGGGGGGCTAACTATGGCTACACCTTC.

This clone was found once. The chain links TRBV6-5 to TRBJ1-1, with D uncertain. The CDR3 consists of 14 residues. Germline CDR1 is MNHEY and CDR2 is SVGAGI. V lost 6 bases and J lost 6, with 17 bases in between. The CDR3 protein is CASRALLRGAEAFF. CDR3 nucleotide sequence: TGTGCCAGCAGGGCTCTATTACGAGGAGCTGAAGCTTTCTTT.

This rearrangement joins TRBV5-8 to TRBJ2-5, with D tentatively TRBD2 (6 bases). Trimming left V 4 bases short and J 5 bases short, with 15 bases between. The germline V gene has CDR1 SGHTS and CDR2 YDEGEE. The CDR3 covers 14 residues. In DNA form, the CDR3 reads TGTGCCAGCAGCCGTCCGGGGACTGGGGAGACCCAGTACTTC. Translated, it gives CASSRPGTGETQYF.

With regard to this clone: The identical CDR3 is also encoded by other nucleotide sequences in the sample. The rearrangement joins TRBV7-2 to TRBJ2-2; 7 bases fit TRBD1. Germline V lookup: CDR1 SGHTA, CDR2 FQGNSA. The length of the CDR3 is 14 residues. The trim removed 3 bases at V and 4 bases at J, leaving 2 bases unmatched. The CDR3, as DNA: TGTGCCAGCAGCTTCGGACAGGTCACCGGGGAGCTGTTTTTT. Protein: CASSFGQVTGELFF.

This chain uses TRBV7-2 with TRBJ2-7; 7 bases are shared with TRBD1. Unmatched junction bases numbered 2, after V lost 3 bases and J lost 0 bases. CDR1 and CDR2 (germline): SGHTA, FQGNSA. This CDR3 spans 14 amino acids. CDR3 protein: CASSFRDSSYEQYF. CDR3 in DNA: TGTGCCAGCAGCTTCCGGGACAGCTCCTACGAGCAGTACTTC.